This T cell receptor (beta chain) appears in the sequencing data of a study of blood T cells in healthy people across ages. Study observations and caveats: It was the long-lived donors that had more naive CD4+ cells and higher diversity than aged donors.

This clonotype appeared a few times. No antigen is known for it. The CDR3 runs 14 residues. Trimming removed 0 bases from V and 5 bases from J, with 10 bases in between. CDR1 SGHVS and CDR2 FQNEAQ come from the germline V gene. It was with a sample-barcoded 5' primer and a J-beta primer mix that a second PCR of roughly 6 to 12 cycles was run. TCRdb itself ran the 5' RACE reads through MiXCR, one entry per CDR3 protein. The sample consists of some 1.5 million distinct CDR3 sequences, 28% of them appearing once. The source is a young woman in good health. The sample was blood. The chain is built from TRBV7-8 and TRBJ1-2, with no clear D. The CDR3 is CASSLARVRYGYTF. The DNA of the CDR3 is TGTGCCAGCAGCTTAGCGCGGGTGCGGTATGGCTACACCTTC.